Below, one T cell receptor (beta chain) is given with its context. The count of this clone is one. Its antigen is currently not known. No base quality information exists; no much larger clone differs at one position. The entry originates in a study of technical replicates of blood from a few donors (dated 2017 in TCRdb). CDR1 and CDR2 (MGHDK, SYGVNS) derive from the germline V gene. V trim: 3 bases; J trim: 0 bases; unmatched bases: 5. The CDR3 runs 15 amino acids, cysteine and phenylalanine included. Only the CDR3 DNA is retained, 45 bases long and in frame from the first base. The library was built by means of the immunoSEQ multiplex PCR assay. Drawn from immuneACCESS, this table holds only the in-frame rearrangements with V and J called that TCRdb kept. Clones are partly lost; checked studies trace under half to an unresolved V gene and leave the rest unexplained. The sample table lists 65,000 to 95,000 clones, roughly 98% of them with a count of one. The top ten clonotypes cover about 0.15% of the sample.

The material sequenced was T cells isolated from PBMCs. This TCR was sampled from a human donor in good health. This receptor chain uses TRBV25-1 and TRBJ2-7, with 7 bases aligning to TRBD2. The CDR3 region has the sequence CASSDPSGFSYEQYF. The DNA sequence is as follows: TGTGCCAGCAGTGACCCTAGCGGCTTCTCCTACGAGCAGTACTTC.